This TCR beta chain derives from a study of CD8+CD57+ T cells in acquired aplastic anemia. Background on the study: CD4+ and CD8+ cells, once sorted, gave DNA averaging approximately 3.4 ug.

Sequencing was done on patients that had shown CD8+CD57+ cell expansion by flow cytometry. All patients were therapy-naive when blood was sampled. Genomic DNA, serving as template, underwent TCR beta VDJ and CDR3 profiling. TCRdb used MiXCR to reprocess the reads, holding one entry per CDR3 protein. The data contain under 350,000 distinct CDR3 sequences, roughly 53% of them singletons. V was clipped by 1 base and J by 5 bases; unmatched bases: 8. CDR1 is SGHAT, CDR2 FQNNGV, per germline. CDR3 length: 16 residues. This clonotype was seen at least ten times. This clonotype was obtained from a human donor with aplastic anemia. The chain recombines TRBV11-2 with TRBJ2-1; 7 bases map to TRBD1. The sequencing input was sorted CD4+, CD8+, or CD8+CD57+ T cells (not recorded which) from PBMCs. The CDR3 region is CASSLVGEQGNNEQFF. The CDR3 DNA reads TGTGCCAGCAGCTTAGTAGGCGAACAGGGGAACAATGAGCAGTTCTTC.